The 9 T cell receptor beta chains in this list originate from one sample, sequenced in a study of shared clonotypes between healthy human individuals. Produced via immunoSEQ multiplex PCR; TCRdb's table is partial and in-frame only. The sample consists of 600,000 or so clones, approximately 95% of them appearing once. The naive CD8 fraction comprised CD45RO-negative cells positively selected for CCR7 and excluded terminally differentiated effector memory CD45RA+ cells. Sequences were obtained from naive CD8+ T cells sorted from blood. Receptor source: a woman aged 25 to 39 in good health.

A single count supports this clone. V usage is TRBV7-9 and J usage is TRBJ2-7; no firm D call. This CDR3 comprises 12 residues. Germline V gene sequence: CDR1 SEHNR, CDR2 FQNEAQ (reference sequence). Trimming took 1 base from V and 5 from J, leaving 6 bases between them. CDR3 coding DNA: TGTGCCAGCAGCTTAGAAGGAGACGAGCAGTACTTC. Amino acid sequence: CASSLEGDEQYF.

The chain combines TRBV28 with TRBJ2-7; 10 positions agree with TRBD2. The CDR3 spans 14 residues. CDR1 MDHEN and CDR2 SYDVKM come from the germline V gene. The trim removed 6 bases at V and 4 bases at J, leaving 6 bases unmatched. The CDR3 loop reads CASRRGTSEYEQYF. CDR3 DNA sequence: TGTGCCAGCAGGCGTGGGACTAGCGAGTACGAGCAGTACTTC.

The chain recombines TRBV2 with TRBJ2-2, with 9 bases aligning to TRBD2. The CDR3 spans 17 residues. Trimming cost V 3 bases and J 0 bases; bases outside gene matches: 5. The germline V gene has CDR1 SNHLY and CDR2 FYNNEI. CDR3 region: CASSDPSGETNTGELFF. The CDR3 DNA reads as TGTGCCAGCAGTGACCCTAGCGGGGAAACGAACACCGGGGAGCTGTTTTTT.

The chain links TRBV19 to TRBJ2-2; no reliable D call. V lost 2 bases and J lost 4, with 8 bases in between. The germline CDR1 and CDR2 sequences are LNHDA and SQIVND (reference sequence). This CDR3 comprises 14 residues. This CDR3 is CASSIWMATGELFF. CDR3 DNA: TGTGCCAGTAGTATATGGATGGCCACCGGGGAGCTGTTTTTT.

This CDR3 is CASSLVGGLDTQYF. The CDR3, as DNA: TGCGCCAGCAGCTTGGTGGGGGGCTTGGATACGCAGTATTTT. This chain connects TRBV5-1 to TRBJ2-3; D is possibly TRBD1 or TRBD2 (6 bases each). Trimming cost V 0 bases and J 6 bases, with 11 bases left between them. The CDR3 spans 14 residues. Germline V lookup: CDR1 SGHRS, CDR2 YFSETQ. The complete variable domain, with remaining parts taken from reference TRBV5-1 and TRBJ2-3, reads KAGVTQTPRYLIKTRGQQVTLSCSPISGHRSVSWYQQTPGQGLQFLFEYFSETQRNKGNFPGRFSGRQFSNSRSEMNVSTLELGDSALYLCASSLVGGLDTQYFGPGTRLTVL.

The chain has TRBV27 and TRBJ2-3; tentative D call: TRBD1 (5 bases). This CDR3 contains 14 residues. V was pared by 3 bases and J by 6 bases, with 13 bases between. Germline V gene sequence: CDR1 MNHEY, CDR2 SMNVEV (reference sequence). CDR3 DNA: TGTGCCAGCAGTTTCTCGCAGGGCCGCGATACGCAGTATTTT. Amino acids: CASSFSQGRDTQYF.

CDR3 coding DNA: TGTGCCAGCAGCTTGGCCGGAAACCTGAACACTGAAGCTTTCTTT. Amino acids: CASSLAGNLNTEAFF. This sequence joins TRBV5-6 and TRBJ1-1; no reliable D call. This CDR3 has 15 amino acids. V gave up 0 bases and J gave up 0 bases, with 9 bases separating them. Germline CDR1 and CDR2: SGHDT and YYEEEE.

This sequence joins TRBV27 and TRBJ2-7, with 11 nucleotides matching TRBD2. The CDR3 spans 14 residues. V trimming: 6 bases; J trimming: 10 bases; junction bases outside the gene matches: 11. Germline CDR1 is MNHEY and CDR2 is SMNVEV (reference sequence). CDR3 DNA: TGTGCCAGCAGCCCGGGACTAGCGGCGTACGGACAGTACTTC. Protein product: CASSPGLAAYGQYF.

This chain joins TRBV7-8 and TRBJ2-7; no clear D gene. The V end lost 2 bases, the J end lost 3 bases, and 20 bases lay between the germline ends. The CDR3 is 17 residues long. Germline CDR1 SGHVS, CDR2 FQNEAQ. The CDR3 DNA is TGTGCCAGCAGCTTAAACACTAAAACCGAAGCATACTACGAGCAGTACTTC. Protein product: CASSLNTKTEAYYEQYF.